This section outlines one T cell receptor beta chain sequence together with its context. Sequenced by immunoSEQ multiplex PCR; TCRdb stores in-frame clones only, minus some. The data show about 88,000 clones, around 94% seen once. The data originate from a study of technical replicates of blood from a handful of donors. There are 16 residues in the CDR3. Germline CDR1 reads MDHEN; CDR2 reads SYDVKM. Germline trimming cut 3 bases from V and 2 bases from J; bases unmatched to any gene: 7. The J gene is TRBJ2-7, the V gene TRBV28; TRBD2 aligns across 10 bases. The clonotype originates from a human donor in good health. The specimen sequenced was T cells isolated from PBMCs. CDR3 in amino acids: CASSLPGLAYPYEQYF. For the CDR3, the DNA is TGTGCCAGCAGTTTGCCGGGACTAGCGTATCCCTACGAGCAGTACTTC.